These 9 T cell receptor beta chains were sequenced from one sample in a study of T-cell memory formation after mild COVID-19. TCRdb reprocessed the 5' RACE reads via MiXCR and lists one record per CDR3 protein. The table lists around 400,000 distinct CDR3 sequences, roughly 24% of them singletons. The sequenced sample consisted of PBMCs or a T cell subset sorted from them (not recorded which). The receptors derive from an adult woman who had mild COVID-19 (a few samples of this study predate the infection). Cell type and time point are not known.

The chain is built from TRBV11-3 and TRBJ2-1, with 7 bases matching TRBD2. This CDR3 has 15 residues. The germline V gene has CDR1 SGHNT and CDR2 YENEEA. Trimming removed 3 bases from V and 7 bases from J; junction bases left unmatched: 9. CDR3 bases: TGTGCCAGCAGCTTCGCGGGACTACGTATAAATGAGCAGTTCTTC. Translation gives CASSFAGLRINEQFF.

This clonotype has more than one count but fewer than ten. The V and J genes are TRBV6-5 and TRBJ1-1; D ambiguous. The V gene lost 6 bases and the J gene lost 5 bases, with 10 bases spanning the gap. The length of the CDR3 is 12 residues. The germline gives CDR1 MNHEY, CDR2 SVGAGI. The CDR3 loop reads CASRPRGTEAFF. CDR3 DNA: TGTGCCAGCAGACCCCGTGGGACTGAAGCTTTCTTT.

V and J are TRBV24-1 and TRBJ2-5; 14 bases are a match to TRBD2. CDR1 is KGHDR and CDR2 is SFDVKD in the germline V gene. The CDR3 extends over 18 amino acids. Losses at the gene ends were 4 bases for V and 5 bases for J; bases not matched to a gene: 11. The CDR3 sequence is CATSDLGLAGGRGETQYF. The CDR3 bases are TGTGCCACCAGTGACCTTGGACTAGCGGGGGGCCGTGGGGAGACCCAGTACTTC.

This clonotype was counted a few times. The chain has TRBV7-3 and TRBJ2-7, with 10 bases identical to TRBD1. V lost 0 bases and J lost 4; bases outside the gene matches: 3. Germline-derived CDR1 and CDR2 are SGHTA and FQGTGA. The CDR3 spans 15 residues. CDR3 nucleotides: TGTGCCAGCAGCTTAACCGGGACAGGGGTATACGAGCAGTACTTC. It codes for CASSLTGTGVYEQYF. Drawing the rest from reference TRBV7-3 and TRBJ2-7, the complete variable domain is GAGVSQTPSNKVTEKGKYVELRCDPISGHTALYWYRQSLGQGPEFLIYFQGTGAADDSGLPNDRFFAVRPEGSVSTLKIQRTERGDSAVYLCASSLTGTGVYEQYFGPGTRLTVT.

This clonotype was seen a handful of times. In nucleotides, the CDR3 is TGTGCCAGCAGCTCACAAAGGACGGGAGAGCAGTTCTTC. Protein: CASSSQRTGEQFF. The chain combines TRBV7-2 with TRBJ2-1; TRBD2 might be the D (5 bases). CDR1 and CDR2 from the germline V gene are SGHTA and FQGNSA. The V and J ends lost 4 bases and 10 bases respectively, with 14 bases between them. The CDR3 is made up of 13 amino acids.

The chain links TRBV4-2 to TRBJ1-1; D not certain. The CDR3 consists of 14 residues. Germline loops: CDR1 LGHNA, CDR2 YNFKEQ. V gave up 0 bases and J gave up 3 bases, with 8 bases separating them. CDR3 nucleotides: TGTGCCAGCAGCCAAGATCGTGTGGACACTGAAGCTTTCTTT. This translates into CASSQDRVDTEAFF.

The table lists this clonotype with many counts. The V gene is TRBV12-3 or TRBV12-4, the J gene TRBJ2-7; 8 bases align to TRBD1. The CDR3 spans 13 residues. V lost 5 bases to trimming and J lost 4 bases; unmatched junction nucleotides: 4. CDR3 in amino acids: CASSPGGTYEQYF. The CDR3 DNA reads TGTGCCAGCAGTCCAGGGGGCACATACGAGCAGTACTTC.

In its sample, this clonotype was seen a few times. The chain joins TRBV7-2 to TRBJ2-3, with D maybe TRBD1 (6 bases). Germline V gene lookup returns CDR1 SGHTA and CDR2 FQGNSA. This CDR3 comprises 15 residues. The V gene lost 6 bases and the J gene lost 0 bases, with 13 bases spanning the gap. CDR3 bases: TGTGCCAGCAGAGGACCAGGGGAAAGCACAGATACGCAGTATTTT. It translates to CASRGPGESTDTQYF.

This clonotype came up a few times. V and J are TRBV4-3 and TRBJ2-3; 7 nucleotides agree with TRBD2. Losses at the gene ends were 3 bases for V and 2 bases for J; bases not matched to a gene: 8. The CDR3 spans 16 residues. Germline CDR1 is LGHNA and CDR2 is YSLEER. CDR3 coding DNA: TGCGCCAGCAGCCACCAACTAGCGAGCAACACAGATACGCAGTATTTT. The encoded protein is CASSHQLASNTDTQYF.